The 17 T cell receptor beta chains below all came from one sample that was sequenced in a study of blood T cell repertoires in COVID-19 (dated by TCRdb to the early 2020s). The protocol used for the library was the immunoSEQ multiplex PCR assay. Imported from immuneACCESS, the table was reduced by TCRdb to in-frame sequences with V and J called. These copies leave out some clones; in studies compared against another copy, an unresolved V gene accounts for under half, and the cause of the remainder is not known. This sample comprises about 55,000 clones, 85% of them detected only once. The ten largest clones add up to approximately 11% of the sample. The sample was peripheral blood. These receptors originate from a human donor in a cohort sampled during active COVID-19.

This chain connects TRBV19 to TRBJ1-2; 9 bases are a match to TRBD1. CDR1 is LNHDA, CDR2 SQIVND, per germline (reference sequence). This CDR3 contains 17 residues. The V segment lost 3 bases and the J segment 7 bases; nucleotides outside the gene matches: 15. CDR3 residues: CASSISLRRTGAGGYTF. CDR3 DNA: TGTGCCAGTAGTATCAGCCTGAGGAGGACAGGGGCTGGTGGCTACACCTTC. The full variable domain, with the rest looked up from reference TRBV19 and TRBJ1-2, is DGGITQSPKYLFRKEGQNVTLSCEQNLNHDAMYWYRQDPGQGLRLIYYSQIVNDFQKGDIAEGYSVSREKKESFPLTVTSAQKNPTAFYLCASSISLRRTGAGGYTFGSGTRLTVV.

This clone was seen only a few times. This sequence joins TRBV6-5 and TRBJ2-7, with 7 bases that match TRBD2. After removal of 6 bases from V and 6 bases from J, the junction contained 14 bases not matched to a gene. This CDR3 has 15 amino acids. Germline CDR1 reads MNHEY; CDR2 reads SVGAGI. DNA for the CDR3: TGTGCCAGCAGGACCCCCGTGGGGGGAGGGAGCGAGCAGTACTTC. Amino acid sequence: CASRTPVGGGSEQYF.

The chain has TRBV28 and TRBJ1-5, with D perhaps matching TRBD1 (6 bases). With 6 bases removed from V and 2 bases from J, the gap between germline ends came to 11 bases. The CDR3 sequence is 14 residues long. The germline gives CDR1 MDHEN, CDR2 SYDVKM. This chain's CDR3 is CASSRGGRNQPQHF. The CDR3 region has the DNA TGTGCCAGCAGCCGAGGGGGTCGCAATCAGCCCCAGCATTTT. Variable domain in full (rest from reference TRBV28 and TRBJ1-5): DVKVTQSSRYLVKRTGEKVFLECVQDMDHENMFWYRQDPGLGLRLIYFSYDVKMKEKGDIPEGYSVSREKKERFSLILESASTNQTSMYLCASSRGGRNQPQHFGDGTRLSIL.

The J gene is TRBJ1-5, the V gene TRBV24-1; 8 bases map to TRBD1. This CDR3 is built from 16 residues. V was pared by 1 base and J by 5 bases, with 6 bases of the junction left unmatched. Germline lookup yields CDR1 KGHDR and CDR2 SFDVKD. The CDR3 DNA reads as TGTGCCACCAGTGATTTCACCAGGGGGCCTGATCAGCCCCAGCATTTT. This encodes CATSDFTRGPDQPQHF.

The V call is TRBV5-1, the J call TRBJ2-1; 10 bases line up with TRBD1. The CDR3 is 13 amino acids. The V segment lost 5 bases and the J segment 6 bases; nucleotides outside the gene matches: 2. Per germline, CDR1 SGHRS and CDR2 YFSETQ. The CDR3 DNA reads as TGCGCCAGCAGGGGACAGGGGATCAATGAGCAGTTCTTC. Encoded protein: CASRGQGINEQFF.

V usage is TRBV7-3 and J usage is TRBJ2-3; TRBD1 might be the D (6 bases). The V end lost 4 bases, the J end lost 6 bases, and 17 bases lay between the germline ends. The CDR3 runs to 15 residues. Per germline, CDR1 SGHTA and CDR2 FQGTGA. In DNA form, the CDR3 reads TGTGCCAGCAGCTCAACCGGGACATTCTCCGATACGCAGTATTTT. Amino acids: CASSSTGTFSDTQYF.

J is TRBJ2-1 and V is TRBV5-1; 8 positions match TRBD1. Unmatched junction bases numbered 7, after V lost 0 bases and J lost 14 bases. Germline V gene lookup returns CDR1 SGHRS and CDR2 YFSETQ. This CDR3 has 13 residues. CDR3 residues: CASSLGQGTGKFF. CDR3 DNA: TGCGCCAGCAGCTTGGGGCAGGGGACAGGAAAGTTCTTC.

The rearrangement uses TRBV7-2 and TRBJ1-1; D is unclear. Trimming shortened V by 3 bases and J by 5 bases, and 7 bases separated the two germline ends. The CDR3 runs to 12 residues. Looked up from germline, CDR1 is SGHTA and CDR2 is FQGNSA. CDR3 coding DNA: TGTGCCAGCAGCTTTCTGTATACTGAAGCTTTCTTT. Protein sequence: CASSFLYTEAFF.

The chain carries TRBV18 and TRBJ2-2; 14 bases agree with TRBD2. Losses at the gene ends were 5 bases for V and 5 bases for J; bases not matched to a gene: 7. The CDR3 is 17 residues long. Per germline, CDR1 KGHSH and CDR2 LQKENI. CDR3 amino acids: CASSRGLAGGGTGELFF. The CDR3 coding sequence is TGTGCCAGCTCAAGAGGACTAGCGGGAGGTGGAACCGGGGAGCTGTTTTTT.

In its sample, this clone was seen once. The rearrangement links TRBV6-5 to TRBJ2-7; no firm D call. Germline lookup yields CDR1 MNHEY and CDR2 SVGAGI. The V end lost 6 bases, the J end lost 4 bases, and 7 bases lay between the germline ends. This CDR3 is 11 amino acids long. CDR3 protein: CASRNSYEQYF. CDR3 DNA: TGTGCCAGCAGAAACAGTTACGAGCAGTACTTC.

CDR3: CASRGQSTDTQYF. The CDR3 region has the DNA TGTGCTAGTAGGGGACAAAGCACAGATACGCAGTATTTT. The rearrangement joins TRBV12-5 to TRBJ2-3; weak D call: TRBD1 (6 bases). CDR3 size: 13 residues. Per germline, CDR1 LGHNT and CDR2 FRNRAP. With 8 bases removed from V and 0 bases from J, the gap between germline ends came to 9 bases. The full variable domain, rest sourced from reference TRBV12-5 and TRBJ2-3, is DARVTQTPRHKVTEMGQEVTMRCQPILGHNTVFWYRQTMMQGLELLAYFRNRAPLDDSGMPKDRFSAEMPDATLATLKIQPSEPRDSAVYFCASRGQSTDTQYFGPGTRLTVL.

This clone has a handful of counts. The J gene is TRBJ2-3, the V gene TRBV4-1; maybe TRBD1 (6 bases). The CDR3 consists of 14 residues. V lost 2 bases, J lost 2 bases, and 8 bases lay in between. Germline V gene lookup returns CDR1 MGHRA and CDR2 YSYEKL. This CDR3 reads CASSQTGTTDTQYF. The CDR3 DNA is TGCGCCAGCAGCCAAACAGGGACCACAGATACGCAGTATTTT.

V usage is TRBV7-2 and J usage is TRBJ2-7; 7 bases are shared with TRBD2. The J segment lost 5 bases and the V segment lost 4 bases, leaving 5 bases of the junction unmatched. Germline V CDR1 and CDR2: SGHTA, FQGNSA. This CDR3 spans 13 amino acids. The CDR3 nucleotides are TGTGCCAGCAGCTGGGAGCGGGACGACGAGCAGTACTTC. It is translated as CASSWERDDEQYF. Full variable domain (remainder filled in from reference TRBV7-2 and TRBJ2-7): GAGVSQSPSNKVTEKGKDVELRCDPISGHTALYWYRQSLGQGLEFLIYFQGNSAPDKSGLPSDRFSAERTGGSVSTLTIQRTQQEDSAVYLCASSWERDDEQYFGPGTRLTVT.

The chain is built from TRBV5-6 and TRBJ1-2; D is unclear. Trimming removed 5 bases from V and 2 bases from J, with 10 bases in between. Germline CDR1 and CDR2: SGHDT and YYEEEE. CDR3 length equals 13 residues. CDR3 sequence reads: CASSSTPNYGYTF. CDR3 DNA sequence: TGTGCCAGCAGTTCGACACCAAACTATGGCTACACCTTC.

The V and J genes are TRBV4-1 and TRBJ2-7, with D possibly TRBD1 on 7 matching bases. The length of the CDR3 is 17 residues. CDR1 is MGHRA, CDR2 YSYEKL, per germline. Trimming took 0 bases from V and 2 from J, leaving 17 bases between them. The CDR3 protein is CASSQDRETGRPYEQYF. In DNA, the CDR3 is TGCGCCAGCAGCCAAGATAGGGAGACAGGGAGGCCCTACGAGCAGTACTTC.

The chain couples TRBV5-1 to TRBJ2-1; maybe TRBD2 (6 bases). From germline, CDR1 is SGHRS and CDR2 YFSETQ. The CDR3 extends over 13 amino acids. The ends were cut back, 1 base at V and 10 bases at J, with 12 bases in the middle. The CDR3 DNA is TGCGCCAGCAGCTTGAGCCGGGAGTTCGAGCAGTTCTTC. Protein product: CASSLSREFEQFF.

The rearrangement joins TRBV6-2 or TRBV6-3 to TRBJ1-2; D is unresolved. The V and J ends lost 6 bases and 6 bases respectively, with 14 bases between them. Germline V gives CDR1 MNHEY, CDR2 SVGEGT. The CDR3 runs 13 residues. The CDR3 DNA reads as TGTGCCAGCAGCCTTGACTCCTTGAATGGCTACACCTTC. Protein: CASSLDSLNGYTF.